This TCR beta chain is from a study of T cell responses to AZD1222 COVID-19 vaccine. TCRdb's table, derived via immunoSEQ multiplex PCR, lists solely in-frame clones and lacks some. The data show fewer than 150,000 clones, 93% seen once. Germline V lookup: CDR1 SGHRS, CDR2 YFSETQ. Between the trimmed V and J ends, which lost 0 bases and 1 base, there was a span of 4 bases. This CDR3 comprises 13 residues. The chain carries TRBV5-1 and TRBJ1-1; D is unresolved. The input for sequencing was peripheral blood, taken on day 0 of AZD1222 vaccination. The source of this sequence is an adult in good health. The CDR3 region is CASSLAQNTEAFF. CDR3 in DNA: TGCGCCAGCAGCTTGGCTCAGAACACTGAAGCTTTCTTT.